The 30 T cell receptor beta chains in this list originate from one sample, sequenced in a study of blood T cell repertoires in COVID-19. The table came from immunoSEQ multiplex PCR; TCRdb's copy has only in-frame clones and leaves some out. In the table there are some 120,000 clones, around 85% of which are singletons. Sequenced: peripheral blood. These receptors were taken from a man aged 60 to 75 with acute or convalescent COVID-19.

The chain carries TRBV25-1 and TRBJ1-3; TRBD1 agrees at 7 bases. The V and J ends lost 5 bases and 4 bases, in that order; junction bases with no gene match: 5. The CDR3 loop spans 14 amino acids. Germline CDR1 is MGHDK and CDR2 is SYGVNS. The CDR3 loop reads CASSIGTVGNTIYF. DNA for the CDR3: TGTGCCAGCAGTATCGGGACAGTCGGAAACACCATATATTTT.

The chain carries TRBV5-6 and TRBJ2-3, with 10 bases that match TRBD2. Trimming took 1 base from V and 2 from J; bases not matched to a gene: 4. Germline V lookup: CDR1 SGHDT, CDR2 YYEEEE. The CDR3 is 16 residues long. The CDR3 nucleotides are TGTGCCAGCAGCTTGAGACTAGCGGGCGTCACAGATACGCAGTATTTT. Encoded protein: CASSLRLAGVTDTQYF.

The V gene is TRBV18, the J gene TRBJ1-6; D remains ambiguous. CDR3 size: 14 residues. Germline CDR1 and CDR2: KGHSH and LQKENI. V was clipped by 3 bases and J by 4 bases, with 7 bases between them. For the CDR3, the DNA is TGTGCCAGCTCACCGGCGGATTATAATTCACCCCTCCACTTT. This encodes CASSPADYNSPLHF.

The chain uses TRBV28 and TRBJ1-3; D might be TRBD1 (5 bases). Germline V CDR1 and CDR2: MDHEN, SYDVKM. CDR3 length: 17 residues. Trimming pared 4 bases from V and 3 bases from J, leaving 19 bases between. The CDR3 is CASSSPRKGIFGNTIYF. The DNA of the CDR3 is TGTGCCAGCAGTTCCCCCAGGAAGGGGATTTTTGGAAACACCATATATTTT.

The rearrangement uses TRBV10-3 and TRBJ1-5; TRBD1 agrees at 10 bases. CDR3 length: 15 residues. Trimming cost V 3 bases and J 2 bases; bases outside gene matches: 1. CDR1 and CDR2 (germline): ENHRY, SYGVKD. CDR3 DNA sequence: TGTGCCATCAGTGAAGGGACAGGGGGCAATCAGCCCCAGCATTTT. Residues: CAISEGTGGNQPQHF.

This clone was found a few times. CDR3: CASSSSGYNEQFF. The CDR3 DNA is TGTGCCAGCAGCTCGTCCGGGTACAATGAGCAGTTCTTC. The rearrangement uses TRBV7-9 and TRBJ2-1; D remains unclear. V was shortened by 4 bases and J by 4 bases, with 8 bases between the two germline ends. This CDR3 is built from 13 residues. The germline gives CDR1 SEHNR, CDR2 FQNEAQ (reference sequence). The full variable domain, in which reference TRBV7-9 and TRBJ2-1 provide the parts outside the CDR3, is DTGVSQNPRHKITKRGQNVTFRCDPISEHNRLYWYRQTLGQGPEFLTYFQNEAQLEKSRLLSDRFSAERPKGSFSTLEIQRTEQGDSAMYLCASSSSGYNEQFFGPGTRLTVL.

The rearrangement joins TRBV5-4 to TRBJ1-1, with unresolved D. The CDR3 length is 12 residues. Trimming cost V 1 base and J 3 bases, with 4 bases left between them. Germline V gene sequence: CDR1 SGHNT, CDR2 YYREEE (reference sequence). As DNA, the CDR3 is TGTGCCAGCAGCTTGCGGGACACTGAAGCTTTCTTT. Its protein is CASSLRDTEAFF.

Here the CDR3 DNA reads TGTGCCAGCAGCACGGGACTAGCGGGAGGATACGAGCAGTACTTC. This encodes CASSTGLAGGYEQYF. The rearrangement uses TRBV7-8 and TRBJ2-7, with TRBD2 matching over 15 bases. After removal of 5 bases from V and 4 bases from J, the junction contained 3 bases not matched to a gene. In germline, CDR1 is SGHVS, CDR2 FQNEAQ. There are 15 residues in the CDR3.

The chain joins TRBV28 to TRBJ2-7; maybe TRBD2 (6 bases). V gave up 8 bases and J gave up 6 bases, with 11 bases separating them. Germline values: CDR1 MDHEN, CDR2 SYDVKM. The CDR3 consists of 11 residues. DNA of the CDR3: TGTGCCAGCGGGGGGTTTCGCGAGCAGTACTTC. Protein: CASGGFREQYF.

The chain has TRBV6-2 or TRBV6-3 and TRBJ2-1; D may be TRBD2 (5 bases). CDR1 is MNHEY, CDR2 SVGEGT, per germline. CDR3 size: 17 residues. V lost 2 bases, J lost 2 bases, and 16 bases lay in between. The CDR3 DNA reads as TGTGCCAGCAGTTACGTCCGTCGACTACCCACCTACAATGAGCAGTTCTTC. It encodes CASSYVRRLPTYNEQFF.

CDR3 nucleotides: TGTGCCAGCAGGTCGACTAGCTACAATGAGCAGTTCTTC. Amino acid sequence: CASRSTSYNEQFF. The V gene is TRBV5-6, the J gene TRBJ2-1; D may be TRBD2 (6 bases). CDR3 size: 13 residues. Germline assignment: CDR1 SGHDT and CDR2 YYEEEE. Trimming took 5 bases from V and 3 from J, leaving 9 bases between them.

The chain combines TRBV5-1 with TRBJ2-2, with 9 nucleotides matching TRBD1. Germline V gene sequence: CDR1 SGHRS, CDR2 YFSETQ. The CDR3 totals 16 residues. V dropped 0 bases and J dropped 5; count of bases not matched to a gene: 5. The CDR3 DNA sequence: TGCGCCAGCAGCTTGGAGAGGACAGGGGAGACCGGGGAGCTGTTTTTT. Translated: CASSLERTGETGELFF.

The chain carries TRBV12-3 or TRBV12-4 and TRBJ2-7; D uncertain. V shed 2 bases and J shed 6 bases, with 11 bases lying between them. This CDR3 comprises 13 residues. The CDR3: CASSLQDSSEQYF. In DNA form, the CDR3 reads TGTGCCAGCAGTTTACAAGACTCGTCCGAGCAGTACTTC.

The genes are TRBV11-2 and TRBJ2-3, with 11 bases fitting TRBD2. The germline V gene has CDR1 SGHAT and CDR2 FQNNGV. CDR3 length equals 19 residues. V lost 2 bases, J lost 5 bases, and 15 bases stayed unmatched. CDR3 protein: CASSLYRPGTSGGRDTQYF. The CDR3 nucleotides are TGTGCCAGCAGCTTATACAGGCCCGGGACTAGCGGTGGTAGAGATACGCAGTATTTT.

The chain couples TRBV7-9 to TRBJ2-7; D is ambiguous. The CDR3 covers 12 residues. Trimming removed 5 bases at V and 2 bases at J, with 7 bases between. CDR1 is SEHNR and CDR2 is FQNEAQ in the germline V gene (reference sequence). In DNA form, the CDR3 reads TGTGCCAGCAGCCCCTCTACCTACGAGCAGTACTTC. Encoded protein: CASSPSTYEQYF. The entire variable domain, with the rest obtained from reference TRBV7-9 and TRBJ2-7, is as follows: DTGVSQNPRHKITKRGQNVTFRCDPISEHNRLYWYRQTLGQGPEFLTYFQNEAQLEKSRLLSDRFSAERPKGSFSTLEIQRTEQGDSAMYLCASSPSTYEQYFGPGTRLTVT.

The chain is built from TRBV19 and TRBJ2-7; possible D gene TRBD1, 6 bases. V lost 3 bases, J lost 0 bases, and 9 bases lay in between. Germline V gene data show CDR1 as LNHDA and CDR2 as SQIVND (reference sequence). The CDR3 consists of 14 residues. This CDR3 reads CASSITGSSYEQYF. CDR3 bases: TGTGCCAGTAGTATCACAGGGAGCTCCTACGAGCAGTACTTC. The variable domain in full, with the rest retrieved from reference TRBV19 and TRBJ2-7, is DGGITQSPKYLFRKEGQNVTLSCEQNLNHDAMYWYRQDPGQGLRLIYYSQIVNDFQKGDIAEGYSVSREKKESFPLTVTSAQKNPTAFYLCASSITGSSYEQYFGPGTRLTVT.

The chain recombines TRBV7-9 with TRBJ2-5, with 8 bases aligning to TRBD1. Trimming removed 3 bases from V and 4 bases from J; junction bases left unmatched: 4. The length of the CDR3 is 14 residues. Germline V gene data show CDR1 as SEHNR and CDR2 as FQNEAQ (reference sequence). The CDR3 coding sequence is TGTGCCAGCAGCTTTGGACAGGGTGTAGAGACCCAGTACTTC. This encodes CASSFGQGVETQYF.

This clone was counted between two and nine times. The chain links TRBV27 to TRBJ1-2; D not certain. The germline V and J ends were trimmed by 5 bases and 8 bases, with 12 bases remaining between them. This CDR3 contains 12 residues. The germline V gene has CDR1 MNHEY and CDR2 SMNVEV (reference sequence). For the CDR3, the DNA is TGTGCCAGCAGTCCCACGACTGGGGGCTACACCTTC. It specifies CASSPTTGGYTF.

The chain is built from TRBV4-2 and TRBJ2-5; D unresolved. The CDR3 is 14 amino acids. V lost 3 bases and J 2 bases, leaving 10 bases between the germline ends. Germline values: CDR1 LGHNA, CDR2 YNFKEQ. CDR3 region: CASSHTDTQETQYF. The CDR3 DNA follows: TGTGCCAGCAGCCACACAGACACGCAAGAGACCCAGTACTTC.

The CDR3 sequence is CASSPLGTDTQYF. The CDR3 DNA is TGTGCCAGCAGCCCCCTCGGCACAGATACGCAGTATTTT. This chain links TRBV5-8 with TRBJ2-3; unclear D gene. The CDR3 runs 13 residues. The V end lost 4 bases, the J end lost 1 base, and 7 bases lay between the germline ends. The germline gives CDR1 SGHTS, CDR2 YDEGEE.

The genes are TRBV3-1 (or the pseudogene TRBV3-2) and TRBJ1-1, with unresolved D. V lost 1 base and J 5 bases, leaving 14 bases between the germline ends. Germline V CDR1 and CDR2: LGHDT, YNNKEL (reference sequence). The CDR3 contains 15 residues. CDR3 sequence: CASSQALWGGTEAFF. DNA of the CDR3: TGTGCCAGCAGCCAAGCGCTTTGGGGAGGGACTGAAGCTTTCTTT.

This rearrangement joins TRBV19 to TRBJ1-1; D remains unclear. With 5 bases removed from V and 2 bases from J, the gap between germline ends came to 12 bases. This CDR3 is built from 14 residues. Germline CDR1 reads LNHDA; CDR2 reads SQIVND (reference sequence). CDR3 in DNA: TGTGCCAGTAGTCGGGAAACAGTTAACACTGAAGCTTTCTTT. As protein: CASSRETVNTEAFF. Looking up the rest from reference TRBV19 and TRBJ1-1 gives the full variable domain: DGGITQSPKYLFRKEGQNVTLSCEQNLNHDAMYWYRQDPGQGLRLIYYSQIVNDFQKGDIAEGYSVSREKKESFPLTVTSAQKNPTAFYLCASSRETVNTEAFFGQGTRLTVV.

The chain is built from TRBV28 and TRBJ1-1; D not resolved. V shed 1 base and J shed 1 base, with 4 bases lying between them. The CDR3 loop spans 13 amino acids. Germline V lookup: CDR1 MDHEN, CDR2 SYDVKM. The CDR3: CASSLSPNTEAFF. Written as DNA, the CDR3 is TGTGCCAGCAGTTTATCTCCGAACACTGAAGCTTTCTTT. Drawing the rest from reference TRBV28 and TRBJ1-1, the complete variable domain is DVKVTQSSRYLVKRTGEKVFLECVQDMDHENMFWYRQDPGLGLRLIYFSYDVKMKEKGDIPEGYSVSREKKERFSLILESASTNQTSMYLCASSLSPNTEAFFGQGTRLTVV.

The rearrangement joins TRBV5-1 to TRBJ2-7; 15 bases are shared with TRBD2. J lost 3 bases, V lost 4 bases, and 14 bases had no gene match. Germline V CDR1 and CDR2: SGHRS, YFSETQ. CDR3 length: 19 amino acids. This chain's CDR3 is CASSIASMGTSGRNYEQYF. The CDR3 region has the DNA TGCGCCAGCAGCATCGCAAGTATGGGGACTAGCGGGAGGAACTACGAGCAGTACTTC. The variable domain in full, completed from reference TRBV5-1 and TRBJ2-7, reads KAGVTQTPRYLIKTRGQQVTLSCSPISGHRSVSWYQQTPGQGLQFLFEYFSETQRNKGNFPGRFSGRQFSNSRSEMNVSTLELGDSALYLCASSIASMGTSGRNYEQYFGPGTRLTVT.

The CDR3 nucleotides are TGCGCCAGCAGCCCGGACAGCTATGTTTCACCCCTCCACTTT. Protein: CASSPDSYVSPLHF. The V and J genes are TRBV4-1 and TRBJ1-6; D possibly corresponds to TRBD1 (6 bases). CDR1 MGHRA and CDR2 YSYEKL come from the germline V gene. V shed 4 bases and J shed 9 bases, with 13 bases lying between them. The length of the CDR3 is 14 residues.

The chain employs TRBV9 and TRBJ1-2; 7 bases line up with TRBD1. After removal of 4 bases from V and 4 bases from J, the junction contained 10 bases not matched to a gene. The CDR3 runs to 15 residues. From germline, CDR1 is SGDLS and CDR2 YYNGEE. CDR3 nucleotide sequence: TGTGCCAGCAGCTCAGCGACAGGGAGAAGCTATGGCTACACCTTC. Amino acid sequence: CASSSATGRSYGYTF.

The rearrangement links TRBV19 to TRBJ1-2; D is ambiguous. The length of the CDR3 is 14 residues. Germline V gives CDR1 LNHDA, CDR2 SQIVND (reference sequence). V shed 2 bases and J shed 4 bases, with 11 bases lying between them. The CDR3 loop reads CASSINTPIYGYTF. The CDR3, as DNA: TGTGCCAGTAGTATAAACACGCCCATCTATGGCTACACCTTC.

The V and J genes are TRBV5-4 and TRBJ1-2; a possible D gene is TRBD1 (5 bases). Trimming took off 4 bases at V and 8 bases at J, with 15 bases between the two ends. The length of the CDR3 is 13 residues. Germline-derived CDR1 and CDR2 are SGHNT and YYREEE (reference sequence). This CDR3 reads CASSQGQGGGYTF. CDR3 sequence (DNA): TGTGCCAGCAGCCAGGGCCAGGGAGGGGGCTACACCTTC.

V is TRBV27 and J is TRBJ2-1; the match to TRBD2 covers 10 bases. The CDR3 loop spans 15 amino acids. V was clipped by 4 bases and J by 7 bases; unmatched bases: 7. Germline V CDR1 and CDR2: MNHEY, SMNVEV (reference sequence). In nucleotides, the CDR3 is TGTGCCAGCAGTTCAGCGGGAGGGGGTGGTAATGAGCAGTTCTTC. As protein: CASSSAGGGGNEQFF.

V gene TRBV3-1 (or the pseudogene TRBV3-2) combines with J gene TRBJ1-1, with D unclear. This CDR3 comprises 14 residues. V lost 1 base, J lost 11 bases, and 17 bases lay in between. CDR1 is LGHDT and CDR2 is YNNKEL in the germline V gene (reference sequence). CDR3: CASSQVSPGSKAFF. The CDR3 region has the DNA TGTGCCAGCAGCCAAGTAAGTCCGGGGAGCAAGGCTTTCTTT.